This record concerns one TCR beta chain sequence. This sample is part of a study of blood T cells in healthy people across ages. PBMCs were isolated at a quantity of at least 6 million per sample. Samples each had at least 6 micrograms of total RNA extracted. The second PCR ran roughly 7 to 11 cycles with a sample-barcoded 5' primer and J-beta primers. Via MiXCR, TCRdb re-called the 5' RACE reads, giving one row per CDR3 protein. The sample yields approximately 760,000 distinct CDR3 sequences, 20% to 30% seen once. V lost 2 bases to trimming and J lost 4 bases; unmatched junction nucleotides: 13. The V gene's germline CDR1 is MNHEY and CDR2 SVGAGI. The length of the CDR3 is 18 residues. These sequences were also reported in another study, on T cells of mothers and their children. As reported in that work: The donors comprised roughly 6 children and their three healthy Caucasian mothers. Similar thymic selection effects on TCR recombination output appear in pairs, both related and unrelated.

The source is a boy aged 5-17 years in good health. The sequenced sample consisted of blood. This chain joins TRBV6-5 and TRBJ2-7; 11 bases line up with TRBD1. Here the CDR3 reads CASSYLPRTGGNGYEQYF. The CDR3 nucleotides read TGTGCCAGCAGTTACCTACCGCGGACAGGGGGCAATGGATACGAGCAGTACTTC.